Below, one TCR beta chain is given with its context. The antigen is unknown. This CDR3 is also generated by other DNA sequences in the sample. This record belongs to a study of cytomegalovirus exposure and HLA in healthy donors. Study observations and caveats: A later analysis showed TCR association rates differing by HLA locus, peaking at DRB1 and lowest at HLA-C. In a later analysis, a genetic analysis reported fewer productive-TCR N-insertions in an Asian-associated ancestry cluster than the cohort average. Cytomegalovirus status, reportedly, was diagnosed with high specificity and sensitivity by the classifier.

V lost 1 base and J lost 3, with 6 bases in between. CDR3 length: 13 amino acids. Germline CDR1 and CDR2: MNHNS and SASEGT. The PCR used 60 Vbeta and 13 Jbeta primers. Using immunoSEQ multiplex PCR, the repertoire was profiled, and TCRdb retains in-frame clones only, with some absent. Across 150,000 to 200,000 clones, the top ten clones capture roughly 0.83% of the sample. Samples came from healthy bone marrow donors. This TCR was sampled from a woman between 18 and 30 years old in good health and CMV-seropositive. The chain carries TRBV6-1 and TRBJ1-1, with D tentatively TRBD1 (5 bases). The sample taken for sequencing was PBMCs. CDR3 amino acids: CASSEGGDTEAFF. Here the CDR3 DNA reads TGTGCCAGCAGTGAAGGGGGCGACACTGAAGCTTTCTTT.